Listed below are T cell receptor beta chains from one sample, sequenced in a study of PD-L1 blockade in urothelial cancer. Using immunoSEQ multiplex PCR, the repertoire was profiled, and TCRdb retains in-frame clones only, with some absent. Of about 82,000 clones detected, about 81% appear once; the ten largest clones hold more than 8%. The specimen was PBMCs, collected around atezolizumab (anti-PD-L1) treatment. The receptors here all came from a man in his sixties or seventies with urothelial cancer. Both conserved end residues are part of each CDR3. The order of the fields is J gene, CDR3 length, D gene, clone size, V gene, CDR3 DNA, CDR3 protein. A D gene is named only where the DNA matches it firmly. Rows give clone size only sometimes, using once, few, many, or a class for an expanded clone.

j_call: TRBJ1-1
cdr3_length: 16
d_call: NA
clone_size: NA
v_call: TRBV10-2
cdr3_nt: TGCGCCAGCGATGGACGTGGGGCGGCTCGGAACACTGAAGCTTTCTTT
cdr3_aa: CASDGRGAARNTEAFF

j_call: TRBJ2-5
cdr3_length: 14
d_call: TRBD2
clone_size: NA
v_call: TRBV7-8
cdr3_nt: TGTGCCAGCAGCTTAGGGCTAGCGGGAGAGACCCAGTACTTC
cdr3_aa: CASSLGLAGETQYF

j_call: TRBJ2-7
cdr3_length: 12
d_call: NA
clone_size: few
v_call: TRBV4-1
cdr3_nt: TGCGCCAGCAGCCATGACAACTACGAGCAGTACTTC
cdr3_aa: CASSHDNYEQYF

j_call: TRBJ2-3
cdr3_length: 14
d_call: NA
clone_size: once
v_call: TRBV6-5
cdr3_nt: TGTGCCAGCAGGCAATATTTGGCGGGAGATACGCAGTATTTT
cdr3_aa: CASRQYLAGDTQYF

j_call: TRBJ2-1
cdr3_length: 14
d_call: NA
clone_size: NA
v_call: TRBV15
cdr3_nt: TGTGCCACCAGCGGGGCCATCGAGGACAATGAGCAGTTCTTC
cdr3_aa: CATSGAIEDNEQFF

j_call: TRBJ2-3
cdr3_length: 14
d_call: TRBD1
clone_size: few
v_call: TRBV19
cdr3_nt: TGTGCCAGTAATCCGGGACAGAACACAGATACGCAGTATTTT
cdr3_aa: CASNPGQNTDTQYF

j_call: TRBJ1-5
cdr3_length: 13
d_call: TRBD1
clone_size: NA
v_call: TRBV28
cdr3_nt: TGTGCCACACAAAATTCAGGGGGTCAGCCCCAGCATTTT
cdr3_aa: CATQNSGGQPQHF

j_call: TRBJ2-7
cdr3_length: 15
d_call: TRBD1
clone_size: NA
v_call: TRBV6-5
cdr3_nt: TGTGCCAGCAGCTTTGGGACAGGGAGCTCCTACGAGCAGTACTTC
cdr3_aa: CASSFGTGSSYEQYF

j_call: TRBJ2-6
cdr3_length: 16
d_call: NA
clone_size: NA
v_call: TRBV7-7
cdr3_nt: TGTGCTAGCAGCCCCGGGGGTCCCTCTGGGGCCAACGTCCTGACTTTC
cdr3_aa: CASSPGGPSGANVLTF

j_call: TRBJ1-3
cdr3_length: 16
d_call: NA
clone_size: NA
v_call: TRBV28
cdr3_nt: TGTGCCAGCAGCCAAGGGCATGGGGCAACTGGAAACACCATATATTTT
cdr3_aa: CASSQGHGATGNTIYF

j_call: TRBJ2-3
cdr3_length: 16
d_call: TRBD1
clone_size: NA
v_call: TRBV29-1
cdr3_nt: TGCAGCGCAATCTCTACAGGGGTCCTGATCACAGATACGCAGTATTTT
cdr3_aa: CSAISTGVLITDTQYF

j_call: TRBJ1-4
cdr3_length: 14
d_call: NA
clone_size: NA
v_call: TRBV4-1
cdr3_nt: TGCGCCAGCAGCCAAGTCGGGTCTAATGAAAAACTGTTTTTT
cdr3_aa: CASSQVGSNEKLFF

j_call: TRBJ1-4
cdr3_length: 16
d_call: NA
clone_size: once
v_call: TRBV6-5
cdr3_nt: TGTGCCAGCAGTTACTCTCAGGAACCAACTAATGAAAAACTGTTTTTT
cdr3_aa: CASSYSQEPTNEKLFF

j_call: TRBJ2-3
cdr3_length: 17
d_call: TRBD2
clone_size: NA
v_call: TRBV5-5
cdr3_nt: TGTGCCAGCAGCACCCCCCTAGCGGGGGGGCCAACAGATACGCAGTATTTT
cdr3_aa: CASSTPLAGGPTDTQYF

j_call: TRBJ2-1
cdr3_length: 13
d_call: TRBD2
clone_size: NA
v_call: TRBV7-9
cdr3_nt: TGTGCCAGCAGGGCGGGAGGGAACAATGAGCAGTTCTTC
cdr3_aa: CASRAGGNNEQFF

j_call: TRBJ2-5
cdr3_length: 17
d_call: TRBD2
clone_size: NA
v_call: TRBV19
cdr3_nt: TGTGCCAGTAGTATAGATCTAGCGGGAGGCCCACAAGAGACCCAGTACTTC
cdr3_aa: CASSIDLAGGPQETQYF

j_call: TRBJ2-3
cdr3_length: 16
d_call: TRBD2
clone_size: NA
v_call: TRBV15
cdr3_nt: TGTGCCACCAGCAGAGACCCAAGCGGGAGAAAAGATACGCAGTATTTT
cdr3_aa: CATSRDPSGRKDTQYF

j_call: TRBJ2-2
cdr3_length: 11
d_call: NA
clone_size: NA
v_call: TRBV5-1
cdr3_nt: TGCGCCAGCAGACAAGACGGGGAGCTGTTTTTT
cdr3_aa: CASRQDGELFF

j_call: TRBJ1-1
cdr3_length: 15
d_call: NA
clone_size: NA
v_call: TRBV6-1
cdr3_nt: TGTGCCAGCACTTTCCAGCGGCGGACTAACACTGAAGCTTTCTTT
cdr3_aa: CASTFQRRTNTEAFF

j_call: TRBJ1-4
cdr3_length: 14
d_call: TRBD1
clone_size: NA
v_call: TRBV5-1
cdr3_nt: TGCGCCAGCAGCTTTTTGGGACAGAATGAAAAACTGTTTTTT
cdr3_aa: CASSFLGQNEKLFF

j_call: TRBJ2-7
cdr3_length: 15
d_call: NA
clone_size: NA
v_call: TRBV5-4
cdr3_nt: TGTGCCAGCAGCTTGGACGTAGTGAGGGGGGGAGAGCAGTACTTC
cdr3_aa: CASSLDVVRGGEQYF

j_call: TRBJ2-7
cdr3_length: 12
d_call: TRBD1
clone_size: NA
v_call: TRBV27
cdr3_nt: TGTGCCAGCAGTCCGACAGGGGGTGAGCAGTACTTC
cdr3_aa: CASSPTGGEQYF

j_call: TRBJ1-1
cdr3_length: 14
d_call: TRBD1
clone_size: NA
v_call: TRBV7-9
cdr3_nt: TGTGCCAGCAGCTTAGAGGGGGCGAACACTGAAGCTTTCTTT
cdr3_aa: CASSLEGANTEAFF

j_call: TRBJ1-2
cdr3_length: 16
d_call: TRBD1
clone_size: NA
v_call: TRBV6-1
cdr3_nt: TGTGCCAGCAGTGAAGCCGGGACAGGTAGTAACTATGGCTACACCTTC
cdr3_aa: CASSEAGTGSNYGYTF

j_call: TRBJ1-5
cdr3_length: 13
d_call: NA
clone_size: once
v_call: TRBV2
cdr3_nt: TGTGCCAGCAGTGTCAGCGCGGGGAAGCCCCAGCATTTT
cdr3_aa: CASSVSAGKPQHF

j_call: TRBJ2-5
cdr3_length: 15
d_call: TRBD2
clone_size: few
v_call: TRBV7-9
cdr3_nt: TGTGCCAGCAGCTTGGCTAGCGGGGGCCAAGAGACCCAGTACTTC
cdr3_aa: CASSLASGGQETQYF

j_call: TRBJ2-3
cdr3_length: 14
d_call: NA
clone_size: NA
v_call: TRBV2
cdr3_nt: TGTGCCGACCGGCGGGGATCTACCACAGATACGCAGTATTTT
cdr3_aa: CADRRGSTTDTQYF

j_call: TRBJ2-2
cdr3_length: 15
d_call: TRBD1
clone_size: NA
v_call: TRBV5-8
cdr3_nt: TGTGCCAGCAGCGTGGACAGGGCCAACACCGGGGAGCTGTTTTTT
cdr3_aa: CASSVDRANTGELFF

j_call: TRBJ2-5
cdr3_length: 17
d_call: NA
clone_size: NA
v_call: TRBV25-1
cdr3_nt: TGTGCCAGCACCCCCGGGCGGGGCCCTCTATCCCAAGAGACCCAGTACTTC
cdr3_aa: CASTPGRGPLSQETQYF

j_call: TRBJ1-2
cdr3_length: 12
d_call: TRBD1
clone_size: NA
v_call: TRBV19
cdr3_nt: TGTGCCAGTAAGGGACAGAACTATGGCTACACCTTC
cdr3_aa: CASKGQNYGYTF

j_call: TRBJ2-7
cdr3_length: 16
d_call: NA
clone_size: NA
v_call: TRBV15
cdr3_nt: TGTGCCACCAGCAGTGTCCCCGCCGACAGGCCCGGGGAGCAGTACTTC
cdr3_aa: CATSSVPADRPGEQYF

j_call: TRBJ2-7
cdr3_length: 14
d_call: TRBD1
clone_size: once
v_call: TRBV2
cdr3_nt: TGTGCCAGCAGTGGGACAGGGACTTTCGACGAGCAGTACTTC
cdr3_aa: CASSGTGTFDEQYF

j_call: TRBJ2-1
cdr3_length: 12
d_call: NA
clone_size: once
v_call: TRBV29-1
cdr3_nt: TGTAGCCACCAACCCGCGGGCAATGAGCAGTTCTTC
cdr3_aa: CSHQPAGNEQFF

j_call: TRBJ2-3
cdr3_length: 15
d_call: NA
clone_size: NA
v_call: TRBV6-1
cdr3_nt: TGTGCCAGCAAAACCGGGACACGGGAATTAGATACGCAGTATTTT
cdr3_aa: CASKTGTRELDTQYF

j_call: TRBJ1-4
cdr3_length: 15
d_call: TRBD1
clone_size: once
v_call: TRBV5-6
cdr3_nt: TGTGCCAGCAGCGAAGGGACAGGGATAAGTGAAAAACTGTTTTTT
cdr3_aa: CASSEGTGISEKLFF

j_call: TRBJ2-2
cdr3_length: 15
d_call: TRBD2
clone_size: NA
v_call: TRBV7-2
cdr3_nt: TGTGCCAGCAGCCCCCCGGGACTAGTAACCGGGGAGCTGTTTTTT
cdr3_aa: CASSPPGLVTGELFF

j_call: TRBJ2-2
cdr3_length: 16
d_call: NA
clone_size: many
v_call: TRBV2
cdr3_nt: TGTGCCAGCAGTGATCCCATGCAGGAGAACACCGGGGAGCTGTTTTTT
cdr3_aa: CASSDPMQENTGELFF

j_call: TRBJ2-3
cdr3_length: 15
d_call: TRBD2
clone_size: NA
v_call: TRBV30
cdr3_nt: TGTGCCTGGAGCCGAGACGGGAGGGCCACAGATACGCAGTATTTT
cdr3_aa: CAWSRDGRATDTQYF

j_call: TRBJ1-2
cdr3_length: 14
d_call: TRBD1
clone_size: NA
v_call: TRBV6-5
cdr3_nt: TGTGCCAGCAGTCCGACAGGGGCTAACTATGGCTACACCTTC
cdr3_aa: CASSPTGANYGYTF

j_call: TRBJ2-3
cdr3_length: 15
d_call: TRBD1
clone_size: NA
v_call: TRBV6-6
cdr3_nt: TGTGCCAGCAGTTACAGGGGACAGATCACAGATACGCAGTATTTT
cdr3_aa: CASSYRGQITDTQYF